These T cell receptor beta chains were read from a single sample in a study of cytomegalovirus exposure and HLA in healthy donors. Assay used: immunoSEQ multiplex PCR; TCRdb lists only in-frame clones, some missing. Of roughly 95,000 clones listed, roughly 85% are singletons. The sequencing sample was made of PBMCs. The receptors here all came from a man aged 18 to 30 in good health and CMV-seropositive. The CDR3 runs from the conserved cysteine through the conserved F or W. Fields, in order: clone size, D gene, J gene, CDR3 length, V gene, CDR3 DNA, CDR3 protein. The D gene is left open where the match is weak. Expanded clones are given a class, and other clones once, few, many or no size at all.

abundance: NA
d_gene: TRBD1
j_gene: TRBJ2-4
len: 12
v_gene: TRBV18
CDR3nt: TGTGCCAGCTCACAGGACAGGGACATTCAGTACTTC
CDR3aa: CASSQDRDIQYF

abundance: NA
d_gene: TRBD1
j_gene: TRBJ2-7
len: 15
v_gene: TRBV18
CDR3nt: TGTGCCAGCCGGCCCGACAGGGGGGTCCCCTACGAGCAGTACTTC
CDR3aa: CASRPDRGVPYEQYF

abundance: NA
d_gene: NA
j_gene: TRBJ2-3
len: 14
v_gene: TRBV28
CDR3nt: TGTGCCAGCAGTTTATCCGGGGAAGGAGATACGCAGTATTTT
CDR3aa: CASSLSGEGDTQYF

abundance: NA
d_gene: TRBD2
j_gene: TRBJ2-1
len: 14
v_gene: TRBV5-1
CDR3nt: TGCGCCAGCAGGGTTAGCGGGAGACGGAATGAGCAGTTCTTC
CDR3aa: CASRVSGRRNEQFF

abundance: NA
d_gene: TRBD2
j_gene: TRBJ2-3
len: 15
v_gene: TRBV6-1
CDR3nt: TGTGCCAGCAGTGCCTTAGCGGGAGGTACAGATACGCAGTATTTT
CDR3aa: CASSALAGGTDTQYF

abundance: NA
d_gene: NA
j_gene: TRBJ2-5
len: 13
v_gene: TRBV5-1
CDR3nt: TGCGCCAGCAGATGGAGCAACCAAGAGACCCAGTACTTC
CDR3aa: CASRWSNQETQYF

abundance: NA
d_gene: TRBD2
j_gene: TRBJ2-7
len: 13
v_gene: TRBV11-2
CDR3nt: TGTGCCAGCAGAATAGCGGGGGGTCACGAGCAGTACTTC
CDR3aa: CASRIAGGHEQYF

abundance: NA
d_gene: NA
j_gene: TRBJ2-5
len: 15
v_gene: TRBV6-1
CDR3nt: TGTGCCAGCAGTGTCCTTGGCTGGGAGAGGGAGACCCAGTACTTC
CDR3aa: CASSVLGWERETQYF

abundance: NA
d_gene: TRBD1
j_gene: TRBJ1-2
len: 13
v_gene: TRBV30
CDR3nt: TGTGCCTGCCACGGACAGGGGGCCAGAGGCTACACCTTC
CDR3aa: CACHGQGARGYTF

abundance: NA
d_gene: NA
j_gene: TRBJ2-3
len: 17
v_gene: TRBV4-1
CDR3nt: TGCGCCAGCAGCCAAGTTTCGAGCGGGCCTAGCACAGATACGCAGTATTTT
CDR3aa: CASSQVSSGPSTDTQYF

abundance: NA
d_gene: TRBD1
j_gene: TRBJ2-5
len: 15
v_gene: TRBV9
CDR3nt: TGTGCCAGCACTCCAAGGGGACAGGGTGAAGAGACCCAGTACTTC
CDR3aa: CASTPRGQGEETQYF

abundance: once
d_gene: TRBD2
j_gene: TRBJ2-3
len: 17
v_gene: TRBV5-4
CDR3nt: TGTGCCAGCAGCTTACGGCTAGTGGTCCGAGCGGGGGATACGCAGTATTTT
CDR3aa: CASSLRLVVRAGDTQYF

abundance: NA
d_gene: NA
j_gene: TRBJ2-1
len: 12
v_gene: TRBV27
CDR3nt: TGTGCCAGCAGTACCCGGGACACCGAGCAGTTCTTC
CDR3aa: CASSTRDTEQFF

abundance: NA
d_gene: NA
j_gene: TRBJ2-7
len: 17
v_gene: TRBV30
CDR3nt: TGTGCCTGGAGGGAGGGGTTTTCTTTAGGGGAAACCTACGAGCAGTACTTC
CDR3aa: CAWREGFSLGETYEQYF

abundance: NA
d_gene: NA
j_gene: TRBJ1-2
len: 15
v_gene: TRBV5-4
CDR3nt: TGTGCCAGCAGCCGAGAGATAGGGGAGGACTATGGCTACACCTTC
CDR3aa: CASSREIGEDYGYTF